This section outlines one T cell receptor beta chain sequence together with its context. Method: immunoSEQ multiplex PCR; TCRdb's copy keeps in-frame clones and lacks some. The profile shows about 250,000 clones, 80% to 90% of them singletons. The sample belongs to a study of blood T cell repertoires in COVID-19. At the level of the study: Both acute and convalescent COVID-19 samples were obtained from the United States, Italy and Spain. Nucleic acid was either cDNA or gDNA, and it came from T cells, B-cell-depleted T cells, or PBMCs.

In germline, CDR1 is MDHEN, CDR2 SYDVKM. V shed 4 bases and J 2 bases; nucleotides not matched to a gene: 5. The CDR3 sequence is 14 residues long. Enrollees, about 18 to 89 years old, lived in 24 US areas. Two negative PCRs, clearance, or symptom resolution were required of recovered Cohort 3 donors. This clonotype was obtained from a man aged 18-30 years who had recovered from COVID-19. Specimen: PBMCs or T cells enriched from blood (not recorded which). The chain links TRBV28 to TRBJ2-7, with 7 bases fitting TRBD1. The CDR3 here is CASSSGTDTYEQYF. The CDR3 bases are TGTGCCAGCAGTTCCGGGACAGATACCTACGAGCAGTACTTC.